Each of the 23 T cell receptor beta chains below was sequenced from the same sample in a study of blood T cell repertoires in COVID-19. The protocol was immunoSEQ multiplex PCR, while the TCRdb copy is restricted to in-frame clones and leaves out a portion. The table lists about 73,000 clones, roughly four fifths of them singletons, with 25% to 30% in the top ten. Sequencing input: peripheral blood. These TCRs come from a human donor in a cohort sampled during active COVID-19.

The chain uses TRBV2 and TRBJ1-2; the match to TRBD1 covers 7 bases. Germline V gene sequence: CDR1 SNHLY, CDR2 FYNNEI. The CDR3 extends over 13 amino acids. V lost 6 bases and J lost 5; bases outside the gene matches: 6. The DNA of the CDR3 is TGTGCCAGCAGCGGACAGGAGGGGTATGGCTACACCTTC. It codes for CASSGQEGYGYTF.

This clone was observed at least ten times. The genes are TRBV19 and TRBJ1-5; 7 positions match TRBD1. CDR1 LNHDA and CDR2 SQIVND come from the germline V gene (reference sequence). CDR3 length equals 15 residues. J lost 4 bases, V lost 5 bases, and 8 bases had no gene match. The CDR3, as DNA: TGTGCCAGTAGTCCCCAAAAGACAGGGAATCAGCCCCAGCATTTT. It translates to CASSPQKTGNQPQHF.

This chain links TRBV12-3 or TRBV12-4 with TRBJ2-1, with 8 nucleotides matching TRBD2. This CDR3 is built from 13 residues. Losses at the gene ends were 5 bases for V and 14 bases for J; bases not matched to a gene: 11. The CDR3 DNA sequence: TGTGCCAGCAGTCCGGGCGAGCGGGGGAGCAAGTTCTTC. Its translation is CASSPGERGSKFF.

V gene TRBV27 combines with J gene TRBJ2-3; 8 nucleotides align to TRBD1. In germline, CDR1 is MNHEY, CDR2 SMNVEV (reference sequence). The J segment lost 7 bases and the V segment lost 6 bases, leaving 9 bases of the junction unmatched. The CDR3 is 14 residues long. The CDR3 loop reads CASRDWTGMNTQYF. The CDR3 nucleotides are TGTGCCAGCAGGGATTGGACAGGGATGAATACGCAGTATTTT.

CDR3 nucleotide sequence: TGTGCCAGCGGAAGATCTAGCGGGGGGGCCGTTGAGCAGTTCTTC. Amino acid sequence: CASGRSSGGAVEQFF. J is TRBJ2-1 and V is TRBV6-5, with TRBD2 matching over 12 bases. V lost 8 bases, J lost 9 bases, and 11 bases stayed unmatched. CDR3 length equals 15 residues. CDR1 MNHEY and CDR2 SVGAGI come from the germline V gene.

The chain has TRBV5-4 and TRBJ2-7; tentatively, D is TRBD2 (5 bases). Trimming took 5 bases from V and 6 from J, leaving 15 bases between them. The CDR3 totals 13 residues. Germline V gene sequence: CDR1 SGHNT, CDR2 YYREEE (reference sequence). The CDR3 sequence is CASSQGGPGEQYF. In nucleotides, the CDR3 is TGTGCCAGCAGTCAAGGAGGCCCCGGCGAGCAGTACTTC.

The gene calls are TRBV24-1 and TRBJ1-4; D might be TRBD1 (5 bases). Germline loops: CDR1 KGHDR, CDR2 SFDVKD. The CDR3 is made up of 15 amino acids. In DNA, the CDR3 is TGTGCACCGGACATTAATGTTGCAACTAATGAAAAACTGTTTTTT. This translates into CAPDINVATNEKLFF.

The rearrangement links TRBV5-1 to TRBJ2-5; 8 bases fit TRBD2. This CDR3 is 15 amino acids long. Germline V gene sequence: CDR1 SGHRS, CDR2 YFSETQ. Germline trimming cut 3 bases from V and 6 bases from J; bases unmatched to any gene: 10. CDR3 nucleotide sequence: TGCGCCAGCAGCTCATTTGCGGGGGGAACAAAGACCCAGTACTTC. It is translated as CASSSFAGGTKTQYF. Combining the CDR3 with reference TRBV5-1 and TRBJ2-5 gives the whole variable domain KAGVTQTPRYLIKTRGQQVTLSCSPISGHRSVSWYQQTPGQGLQFLFEYFSETQRNKGNFPGRFSGRQFSNSRSEMNVSTLELGDSALYLCASSSFAGGTKTQYFGPGTRLLVL.

This chain uses TRBV9 with TRBJ1-2, with a possible D match to TRBD1 (6 bases). V lost 4 bases and J 11 bases, leaving 24 bases between the germline ends. CDR1 is SGDLS, CDR2 YYNGEE, per germline. The CDR3 loop spans 15 amino acids. As DNA, the CDR3 is TGTGCCAGCAGCCCAGGCGGTATTAAACAGGGCACTTACACCTTC. It yields the protein CASSPGGIKQGTYTF.

V usage is TRBV19 and J usage is TRBJ1-3, with D tentatively TRBD1 (6 bases). The CDR3 extends over 13 amino acids. The germline CDR1 and CDR2 sequences are LNHDA and SQIVND (reference sequence). V was trimmed by 10 bases and J by 8 bases, leaving 18 bases between them. The CDR3 DNA reads as TGTGCCACCCCGAGGACAGCGTGGGACACCATATATTTT. Encoded protein: CATPRTAWDTIYF.

For the CDR3, the DNA is TGTGCCAGCAGCCCGGGACTAGCGGGGGGCAGAGATACGCAGTATTTT. This sequence encodes CASSPGLAGGRDTQYF. The gene calls are TRBV4-2 and TRBJ2-3, with TRBD2 identical over 15 bases. The germline CDR1 and CDR2 sequences are LGHNA and YNFKEQ. The CDR3 covers 16 residues. The V gene end was trimmed by 4 bases and the J gene end by 5 bases; junction bases not matched to a gene: 4.

The genes are TRBV2 and TRBJ1-5, with D possibly matching TRBD1 (5 bases). The CDR3 has 14 residues. CDR1 SNHLY and CDR2 FYNNEI come from the germline V gene. Trimming took 1 base from V and 7 from J, leaving 11 bases between them. The CDR3 DNA reads TGTGCCAGCAGTGAAGGGGGCCCAGGGCAGCCCCAGCATTTT. Translated, it gives CASSEGGPGQPQHF.

This clone was seen once. V usage is TRBV29-1 and J usage is TRBJ1-1; 7 bases are a match to TRBD1. The junction had 9 bases not matched to a gene; V was cut back by 7 bases and J by 1 base. This CDR3 contains 14 residues. Germline V gene sequence: CDR1 SQVTM, CDR2 ANQGSEA. CDR3 coding DNA: TGCAGCGGAAAAACCTGGACAGGGAACACTGAAGCTTTCTTT. It is translated as CSGKTWTGNTEAFF.

The chain carries TRBV21-1 and TRBJ1-1. TRBV21-1 is an annotated pseudogene. This CDR3 has 14 amino acids. CDR3 sequence (DNA): TGTGCCAGCAGCAAATGCCGGGGTCCTTTAGAAGCTTTCTTT. Its protein is CASSKCRGPLEAFF.

The V gene is TRBV4-2, the J gene TRBJ1-4, with 12 bases aligning to TRBD1. V lost 6 bases and J lost 8; bases outside the gene matches: 7. Germline loops: CDR1 LGHNA, CDR2 YNFKEQ. CDR3 length: 15 residues. In DNA form, the CDR3 reads TGTGCCAGCAGGAAGGGGGACAGGGGGCTAGAAAAACTGTTTTTT. Protein sequence: CASRKGDRGLEKLFF.

This chain links TRBV5-6 with TRBJ1-2; tentative D call: TRBD1 (6 bases). The CDR3 totals 14 residues. V was trimmed by 2 bases and J by 3 bases, leaving 11 bases between them. CDR1 is SGHDT, CDR2 YYEEEE, per germline. The CDR3, as DNA: TGTGCCAGCAGCTTTGAGACAGGTTACTATGGCTACACCTTC. Translated, it gives CASSFETGYYGYTF.

This clone appeared once. The chain is built from TRBV3-1 (or the pseudogene TRBV3-2) and TRBJ2-5; perhaps TRBD2 as D (6 bases). CDR1 and CDR2 from the germline V gene are LGHDT and YNNKEL (reference sequence). The CDR3 loop spans 16 amino acids. V lost 2 bases and J lost 1, with 14 bases in between. In nucleotides, the CDR3 is TGTGCCAGCAGCCAATATCTGGCGGGGTTCCAAGAGACCCAGTACTTC. This encodes CASSQYLAGFQETQYF.

The V and J genes are TRBV4-1 and TRBJ2-2; the match to TRBD1 covers 12 bases. Germline V gene data show CDR1 as MGHRA and CDR2 as YSYEKL. Trimming at V came to 2 bases and at J to 7 bases, leaving 8 bases not matched to a gene. CDR3 size: 17 residues. The CDR3, as DNA: TGCGCCAGCAGCCAATATCCGGGACAGGGGGCCATCGGGGAGCTGTTTTTT. Residues: CASSQYPGQGAIGELFF.

This clone was seen a few times. The rearrangement uses TRBV2 and TRBJ2-7; 10 nucleotides agree with TRBD2. Germline CDR1 and CDR2: SNHLY and FYNNEI. This CDR3 is built from 15 residues. J gave up 2 bases and V 6 bases, and 7 bases lay outside the gene matches. CDR3 protein: CASSPTSGSPYEQYF. In nucleotides, the CDR3 is TGTGCCAGCAGCCCGACTAGCGGGTCGCCCTACGAGCAGTACTTC. The full variable domain, its missing parts supplied by reference TRBV2 and TRBJ2-7, is EPEVTQTPSHQVTQMGQEVILRCVPISNHLYFYWYRQILGQKVEFLVSFYNNEISEKSEIFDDQFSVERPDGSNFTLKIRSTKLEDSAMYFCASSPTSGSPYEQYFGPGTRLTVT.

This sequence joins TRBV13 and TRBJ1-2; 8 nucleotides line up with TRBD1. The V segment lost 4 bases and the J segment 5 bases; nucleotides outside the gene matches: 6. The length of the CDR3 is 14 residues. CDR1 PRHDT and CDR2 FYEKMQ come from the germline V gene (reference sequence). Here the CDR3 reads CASSSGQGKYGYTF. As DNA, the CDR3 is TGTGCCAGCAGCTCCGGACAGGGCAAGTATGGCTACACCTTC.

The rearrangement uses TRBV27 and TRBJ1-2; 7 positions match TRBD1. Germline CDR1 reads MNHEY; CDR2 reads SMNVEV (reference sequence). V was pared by 3 bases and J by 6 bases, with 7 bases of the junction left unmatched. CDR3 length: 14 residues. CDR3 DNA sequence: TGTGCCAGCAGTTTTAGGACAGGCGGGGATGGCTACACCTTC. Its translation: CASSFRTGGDGYTF.

J is TRBJ2-1 and V is TRBV5-1; 12 bases align to TRBD2. The length of the CDR3 is 16 residues. Germline CDR1 SGHRS, CDR2 YFSETQ. The ends lost 4 bases at V and 6 bases at J; junction bases unmatched: 8. The CDR3 region has the DNA TGCGCCAGCAGCCCGCAAAGACTAGCGGGGGCCAATGAGCAGTTCTTC. Protein sequence: CASSPQRLAGANEQFF.

The chain employs TRBV11-3 and TRBJ1-3; 8 positions agree with TRBD1. The germline V gene has CDR1 SGHNT and CDR2 YENEEA. The CDR3 sequence is 14 residues long. The V gene end was trimmed by 5 bases and the J gene end by 1 base; junction bases not matched to a gene: 1. CDR3 bases: TGTGCCAGCAGCCGGACAGGGTCTGGAAACACCATATATTTT. It translates to CASSRTGSGNTIYF.